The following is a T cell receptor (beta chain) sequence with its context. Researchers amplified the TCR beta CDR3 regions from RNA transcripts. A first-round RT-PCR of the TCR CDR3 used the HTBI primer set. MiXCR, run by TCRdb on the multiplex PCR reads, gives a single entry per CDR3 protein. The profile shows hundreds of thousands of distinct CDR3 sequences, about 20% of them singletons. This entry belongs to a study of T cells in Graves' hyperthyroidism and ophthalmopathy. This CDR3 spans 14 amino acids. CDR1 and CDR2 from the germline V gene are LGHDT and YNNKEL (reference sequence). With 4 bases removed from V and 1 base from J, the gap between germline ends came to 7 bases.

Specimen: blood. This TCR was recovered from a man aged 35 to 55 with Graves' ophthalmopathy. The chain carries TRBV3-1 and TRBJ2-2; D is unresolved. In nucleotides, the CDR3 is TGTGCCAGCAGCCGTGACTTGAACACCGGGGAGCTGTTTTTT. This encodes CASSRDLNTGELFF.